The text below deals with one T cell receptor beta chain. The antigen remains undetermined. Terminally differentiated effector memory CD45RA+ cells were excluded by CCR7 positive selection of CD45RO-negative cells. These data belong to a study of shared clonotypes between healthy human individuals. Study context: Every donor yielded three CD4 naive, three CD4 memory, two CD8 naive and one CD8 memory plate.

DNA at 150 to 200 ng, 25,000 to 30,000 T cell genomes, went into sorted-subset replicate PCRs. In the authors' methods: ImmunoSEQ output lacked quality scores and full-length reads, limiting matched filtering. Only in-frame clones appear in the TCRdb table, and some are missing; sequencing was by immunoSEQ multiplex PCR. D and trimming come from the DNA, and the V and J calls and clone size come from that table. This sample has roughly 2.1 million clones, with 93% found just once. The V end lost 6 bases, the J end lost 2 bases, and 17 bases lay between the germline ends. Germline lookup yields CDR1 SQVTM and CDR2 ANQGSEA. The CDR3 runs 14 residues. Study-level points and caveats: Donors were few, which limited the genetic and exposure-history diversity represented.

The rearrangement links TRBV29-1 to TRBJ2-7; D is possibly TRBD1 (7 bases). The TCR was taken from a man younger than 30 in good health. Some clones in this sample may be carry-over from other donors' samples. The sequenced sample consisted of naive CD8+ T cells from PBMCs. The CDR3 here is CSVPGGTTTYEQYF. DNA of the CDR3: TGCAGCGTCCCAGGGGGGACAACCACCTACGAGCAGTACTTC.